Shown below are 12 T cell receptor beta chains from a single sample sequenced in a study of blood T cell repertoires in COVID-19. Generated by immunoSEQ multiplex PCR, the TCRdb table keeps only in-frame clones and is missing some. The profile shows some 100,000 clones, about 91% of them singletons. The sequencing sample was made of peripheral blood. The receptors originated from a human donor in a cohort sampled during active COVID-19.

CDR3 region: CSVGVGKDRGHYEQYF. Here the CDR3 DNA reads TGCAGCGTTGGGGTAGGGAAGGACAGGGGGCACTACGAGCAGTACTTC. J is TRBJ2-7 and V is TRBV29-1; 11 bases align to TRBD1. V lost 4 bases to trimming and J lost 3 bases; unmatched junction nucleotides: 11. The length of the CDR3 is 16 residues. The V gene's germline CDR1 is SQVTM and CDR2 ANQGSEA.

In nucleotides, the CDR3 is TGTGCCTGGAGTCTTACTAGCTTCTACGAGCAGTACTTC. It specifies CAWSLTSFYEQYF. The gene calls are TRBV30 and TRBJ2-7; tentatively, D is TRBD2 (6 bases). Trimming pared 2 bases from V and 3 bases from J, leaving 11 bases between. This CDR3 has 13 amino acids. Germline loops: CDR1 GTSNPN, CDR2 SVGIG (reference sequence).

The rearrangement uses TRBV7-2 and TRBJ2-6, with a tentative D call TRBD2 (6 bases). The V gene lost 5 bases and the J gene lost 2 bases, with 16 bases spanning the gap. Per germline, CDR1 SGHTA and CDR2 FQGNSA. The CDR3 is made up of 17 amino acids. CDR3: CASSARPGVAGANVLTF. The CDR3 nucleotides are TGTGCCAGCAGCGCTCGGCCGGGAGTGGCTGGGGCCAACGTCCTGACTTTC.

This chain joins TRBV7-8 and TRBJ1-5, with 7 bases fitting TRBD1. Germline trimming cut 3 bases from V and 3 bases from J; bases unmatched to any gene: 5. The CDR3 consists of 15 residues. The V gene's germline CDR1 is SGHVS and CDR2 FQNEAQ. The CDR3, as DNA: TGTGCCAGCAGCTTGCTAGACAGGGACAATCAGCCCCAGCATTTT. It translates to CASSLLDRDNQPQHF. Together with reference TRBV7-8 and TRBJ1-5, the CDR3 gives the full variable domain: GAGVSQSPRYKVAKRGQDVALRCDPISGHVSLFWYQQALGQGPEFLTYFQNEAQLDKSGLPSDRFFAERPEGSVSTLKIQRTQQEDSAVYLCASSLLDRDNQPQHFGDGTRLSIL.

The chain combines TRBV6-5 with TRBJ1-3, with D tentatively TRBD1 (5 bases). From germline, CDR1 is MNHEY and CDR2 SVGAGI. V shed 6 bases and J shed 0 bases, with 9 bases lying between them. This CDR3 is 14 amino acids long. The CDR3 DNA is TGTGCCAGCAGCCGGACACTCTCTGGAAACACCATATATTTT. This encodes CASSRTLSGNTIYF.

The chain carries TRBV28 and TRBJ1-2; D gene ambiguous. This CDR3 contains 15 residues. The germline gives CDR1 MDHEN, CDR2 SYDVKM. V was clipped by 3 bases and J by 1 base, with 12 bases between them. As DNA, the CDR3 is TGTGCCAGCAGTTTGCTCGGGAGACGTAACTATGGCTACACCTTC. Protein sequence: CASSLLGRRNYGYTF.

The gene calls are TRBV24-1 and TRBJ2-1; maybe TRBD2 (5 bases). V was cut by 5 bases and J by 2 bases, with 15 bases left in between. CDR1 KGHDR and CDR2 SFDVKD come from the germline V gene. This CDR3 has 16 residues. The CDR3 spells CATSVAGLTPYNEQFF. In nucleotides, the CDR3 is TGTGCCACCAGTGTTGCAGGACTCACCCCCTACAATGAGCAGTTCTTC.

V and J are TRBV6-6 and TRBJ2-3, with 8 bases that match TRBD2. CDR1 and CDR2 from the germline V gene are MNHNY and SVGAGI (reference sequence). The V gene end was trimmed by 6 bases and the J gene end by 6 bases; junction bases not matched to a gene: 8. The CDR3 extends over 14 amino acids. The CDR3 sequence: CASSHGGAQDTQYF. CDR3 coding DNA: TGTGCCAGCAGCCACGGGGGGGCGCAGGATACGCAGTATTTT.

V usage is TRBV7-9 and J usage is TRBJ2-1; 15 bases fit TRBD2. Per the germline V gene, CDR1 is SEHNR and CDR2 is FQNEAQ (reference sequence). V lost 5 bases and J lost 6; bases outside the gene matches: 5. The CDR3 covers 16 residues. The CDR3: CASSPRTSGRGNEQFF. CDR3 coding DNA: TGTGCCAGCAGCCCCCGGACTAGCGGGAGGGGCAATGAGCAGTTCTTC.

The chain couples TRBV11-1 to TRBJ2-7; the D gene is possibly TRBD1 (5 bases). This CDR3 is 18 amino acids long. V shed 0 bases and J shed 2 bases, with 20 bases lying between them. Germline V lookup: CDR1 SGHAT, CDR2 FQDESV (reference sequence). DNA for the CDR3: TGTGCCAGCAGCTTAGCCAGGACACCCACAGGACGCCCCTACGAGCAGTACTTC. Translating gives CASSLARTPTGRPYEQYF.

This clone was observed a handful of times. This chain uses TRBV7-8 with TRBJ1-2; D is ambiguous. The germline V gene encodes CDR1 SGHVS and CDR2 FQNEAQ. The V gene lost 2 bases and the J gene lost 2 bases, with 6 bases spanning the gap. There are 13 residues in the CDR3. CDR3 DNA: TGTGCCAGCAGCTTACCGGGGAACTATGGCTACACCTTC. Translating gives CASSLPGNYGYTF.

The gene calls are TRBV11-2 and TRBJ1-1, with 7 bases matching TRBD1. The ends lost 3 bases at V and 3 bases at J; junction bases unmatched: 13. The CDR3 extends over 17 amino acids. Looked up from germline, CDR1 is SGHAT and CDR2 is FQNNGV. As DNA, the CDR3 is TGTGCCAGCAGCTTCCCGTCGACAGGGTGGTACGACACTGAAGCTTTCTTT. Protein sequence: CASSFPSTGWYDTEAFF.